The 18 T cell receptor beta chains in this list originate from one sample, sequenced in a study of blood T cell repertoires in COVID-19. Data came from immunoSEQ multiplex PCR; TCRdb stores just in-frame clones and leaves some out. The sample records some 180,000 clones, 82% being singletons. The sequenced sample consisted of PBMCs or T cells enriched from blood (not recorded which). Receptor source: a woman aged 55-75 years with acute COVID-19.

V usage is TRBV30 and J usage is TRBJ1-6; D possibly corresponds to TRBD1 (5 bases). CDR3 size: 13 residues. CDR1 is GTSNPN and CDR2 is SVGIG in the germline V gene (reference sequence). V dropped 5 bases and J dropped 8 bases, with 13 bases sitting between them. The CDR3 coding sequence is TGTGCCTGGGCGCGGGGGAGGGATTCACCCCTCCACTTT. This encodes CAWARGRDSPLHF.

The J gene is TRBJ1-2, the V gene TRBV28; 9 bases line up with TRBD1. The trim removed 6 bases at V and 4 bases at J, leaving 12 bases unmatched. The CDR3 spans 16 residues. Germline CDR1 reads MDHEN; CDR2 reads SYDVKM. The CDR3 nucleotides are TGTGCCAGCAGATTCCCCGCCGGGACAGGGTTCTATGGCTACACCTTC. Translation: CASRFPAGTGFYGYTF.

This clone was observed a handful of times. The gene calls are TRBV27 and TRBJ1-5; possibly TRBD1 for D (5 bases). CDR3 length: 11 amino acids. Per germline, CDR1 MNHEY and CDR2 SMNVEV (reference sequence). V was shortened by 8 bases and J by 7 bases, with 9 bases between the two germline ends. The CDR3 loop is CASGRQQPQHF. The CDR3 DNA reads TGTGCCAGCGGACGACAGCAGCCCCAGCATTTT.

The chain has TRBV10-1 and TRBJ2-2; 7 bases align to TRBD2. CDR3 length: 15 residues. The ends lost 4 bases at V and 7 bases at J; junction bases unmatched: 9. Germline V gene data show CDR1 as WNHNN and CDR2 as SYGVQD (reference sequence). CDR3 in amino acids: CASSAIWAGVGELFF. CDR3 DNA sequence: TGCGCCAGCAGTGCCATCTGGGCGGGAGTCGGGGAGCTGTTTTTT.

V is TRBV18 and J is TRBJ1-2, with a possible D match to TRBD1 (6 bases). The CDR3 spans 15 residues. The germline V gene has CDR1 KGHSH and CDR2 LQKENI. V lost 3 bases, J lost 0 bases, and 11 bases lay in between. The DNA of the CDR3 is TGTGCCAGCTCACCCGGGACACCATCTAACTATGGCTACACCTTC. This translates into CASSPGTPSNYGYTF. The variable domain in full, with the rest retrieved from reference TRBV18 and TRBJ1-2, is NAGVMQNPRHLVRRRGQEARLRCSPMKGHSHVYWYRQLPEEGLKFMVYLQKENIIDESGMPKERFSAEFPKEGPSILRIQQVVRGDSAAYFCASSPGTPSNYGYTFGSGTRLTVV.

This clone has more than one count but fewer than ten. This chain uses TRBV18 with TRBJ1-5; 9 positions agree with TRBD1. The CDR3 consists of 16 residues. V shed 3 bases, J shed 2 bases, and the junction held 5 bases outside the gene matches. Germline loops: CDR1 KGHSH, CDR2 LQKENI. This chain's CDR3 is CASSPTGGGRNQPQHF. CDR3 nucleotides: TGTGCCAGCTCACCTACAGGGGGCGGACGCAATCAGCCCCAGCATTTT. Filled out from reference TRBV18 and TRBJ1-5, the complete variable domain reads NAGVMQNPRHLVRRRGQEARLRCSPMKGHSHVYWYRQLPEEGLKFMVYLQKENIIDESGMPKERFSAEFPKEGPSILRIQQVVRGDSAAYFCASSPTGGGRNQPQHFGDGTRLSIL.

The chain couples TRBV6-6 to TRBJ2-1; 16 bases match TRBD2. V lost 6 bases and J lost 10; bases outside the gene matches: 9. CDR1 and CDR2 (germline): MNHNY, SVGAGI (reference sequence). The CDR3 is 16 amino acids. The CDR3 region has the DNA TGTGCCAGCAGCCACCAGGGACTAGCGGGAGGGGGCGAGCAGTTCTTC. Translating gives CASSHQGLAGGGEQFF.

The V call is TRBV7-6, the J call TRBJ2-3; 12 positions agree with TRBD2. Germline-derived CDR1 and CDR2 are SGHVS and FNYEAQ. The J segment lost 0 bases and the V segment lost 5 bases, leaving 12 bases of the junction unmatched. The CDR3 is 19 amino acids. This chain's CDR3 is CASSHGLAGQAASTDTQYF. The CDR3, as DNA: TGTGCCAGCAGCCATGGACTAGCGGGACAAGCTGCCAGCACAGATACGCAGTATTTT.

The chain recombines TRBV7-2 with TRBJ2-5; D perhaps matches TRBD2 (5 bases). From germline, CDR1 is SGHTA and CDR2 FQGNSA. V gave up 5 bases and J gave up 5 bases, with 15 bases separating them. This CDR3 spans 14 amino acids. CDR3 residues: CASSPRAERETQYF. The CDR3 DNA is TGTGCCAGCAGCCCGAGGGCGGAGAGGGAGACCCAGTACTTC.

The chain employs TRBV7-8 and TRBJ1-5; D possibly corresponds to TRBD1 (5 bases). This CDR3 has 16 residues. Germline values: CDR1 SGHVS, CDR2 FQNEAQ. V was cut by 1 base and J by 0 bases, with 10 bases left in between. CDR3 region: CASSLGRGGSNQPQHF. The DNA for the CDR3 is TGTGCCAGCAGCTTAGGGCGGGGGGGTAGCAATCAGCCCCAGCATTTT. The complete variable domain, with remaining parts taken from reference TRBV7-8 and TRBJ1-5, reads GAGVSQSPRYKVAKRGQDVALRCDPISGHVSLFWYQQALGQGPEFLTYFQNEAQLDKSGLPSDRFFAERPEGSVSTLKIQRTQQEDSAVYLCASSLGRGGSNQPQHFGDGTRLSIL.

The chain employs TRBV7-2 and TRBJ2-4; TRBD2 matches 7 bases. Germline CDR1 is SGHTA and CDR2 is FQGNSA. J lost 4 bases, V lost 6 bases, and 15 bases had no gene match. CDR3 length equals 17 residues. DNA for the CDR3: TGTGCCAGCAGTACCCAGACCGGGGGACTAAAAAAAAACATTCAGTACTTC. It is translated as CASSTQTGGLKKNIQYF.

This chain joins TRBV24-1 and TRBJ1-4; TRBD1 agrees at 7 bases. CDR1 KGHDR and CDR2 SFDVKD come from the germline V gene. This CDR3 is 14 amino acids long. With V trimmed by 9 bases and J by 3 bases, 6 bases remained unmatched. CDR3 sequence (DNA): TGTGCCACCCAGGCAGGGACAGCTAATGAAAAACTGTTTTTT. Protein product: CATQAGTANEKLFF.

The chain has TRBV12-3 or TRBV12-4 and TRBJ1-2; D might be TRBD1 (6 bases). The CDR3 contains 13 residues. V lost 5 bases and J lost 8, with 15 bases in between. The CDR3 protein is CASSADRSRGYTF. The CDR3 nucleotides are TGTGCCAGCAGTGCTGACAGGTCCAGGGGCTACACCTTC.

The chain joins TRBV7-9 to TRBJ1-1; tentative D call: TRBD1 (5 bases). V was trimmed by 6 bases and J by 1 base, leaving 18 bases between them. The germline CDR1 and CDR2 sequences are SEHNR and FQNEAQ (reference sequence). This CDR3 is built from 16 residues. The DNA for the CDR3 is TGTGCCAGCAGTCTCGAGGCAGGGATTGGGAACACTGAAGCTTTCTTT. Its protein product is CASSLEAGIGNTEAFF.

This chain joins TRBV12-3 or TRBV12-4 and TRBJ1-2; tentative D call: TRBD1 (5 bases). The ends were cut back, 6 bases at V and 8 bases at J, with 16 bases in the middle. CDR3 length: 13 amino acids. The CDR3 is CASRNGPSGGYTF. CDR3 coding DNA: TGTGCCAGCAGGAACGGCCCTTCAGGGGGCTACACCTTC.

The chain has TRBV19 and TRBJ1-3, with D unresolved. The CDR3 runs to 13 residues. V dropped 8 bases and J dropped 4 bases, with 12 bases sitting between them. The germline V gene has CDR1 LNHDA and CDR2 SQIVND (reference sequence). The CDR3 region is CASGGGPGNTIYF. Here the CDR3 DNA reads TGTGCCAGTGGAGGAGGCCCCGGAAACACCATATATTTT.

In DNA form, the CDR3 reads TGTGCCAGCAGAGGACAGGGGGAGACCGGGGAGCTGTTTTTT. It translates to CASRGQGETGELFF. The genes are TRBV6-5 and TRBJ2-2; 10 bases are a match to TRBD1. V lost 6 bases to trimming and J lost 5 bases; unmatched junction nucleotides: 3. CDR3 length: 14 amino acids. Germline assignment: CDR1 MNHEY and CDR2 SVGAGI.

V gene TRBV7-2 combines with J gene TRBJ1-2; TRBD1 aligns across 8 bases. V was clipped by 4 bases and J by 2 bases; unmatched bases: 6. The germline V gene encodes CDR1 SGHTA and CDR2 FQGNSA. The CDR3 contains 15 residues. The CDR3 DNA follows: TGTGCCAGCAGCTCTTCAGGGGGCTCGAACTATGGCTACACCTTC. This encodes CASSSSGGSNYGYTF.